This T cell receptor beta chain was captured by sequencing in a study of T-cell reconstitution after alpha-beta-depleted transplantation in children. Study results and caveats: Surviving recipient T cells and thymic progenitors underlay high day-60 TCRbeta diversity in some patients. After transplant, at about two months, alpha-beta T cells were reportedly derived from several hundred expanded graft clones.

Construction of the TCRbeta library involved unique molecular identifiers. In TCRdb, the PCR reads were re-called with MiXCR into one record per CDR3 protein. This table holds nearly 350,000 distinct CDR3 sequences, around 15% found once. Many counts were recorded for this clonotype. Its target is unknown. Trimming stripped 3 bases from V and 1 base from J, with 11 bases between. CDR3 length: 15 amino acids. Germline CDR1 is SGHNT and CDR2 is YYREEE (reference sequence). The rearrangement uses TRBV5-4 and TRBJ2-1; either TRBD1 or TRBD2 may supply D (5 bases each). Sequencing used PBMCs, mostly from graft donor cells, obtained 360 days after TCRalphabeta/CD19-depleted stem cell transplant. The receptor was isolated from a male patient aged 2-15 years who had a stem cell transplant for acute lymphoblastic leukemia, so the T cells may come from the graft donor. The CDR3 spells CASSSRDGSYNEQFF. The CDR3 DNA reads as TGTGCCAGCAGCTCCCGGGACGGTTCCTACAATGAGCAGTTCTTC.